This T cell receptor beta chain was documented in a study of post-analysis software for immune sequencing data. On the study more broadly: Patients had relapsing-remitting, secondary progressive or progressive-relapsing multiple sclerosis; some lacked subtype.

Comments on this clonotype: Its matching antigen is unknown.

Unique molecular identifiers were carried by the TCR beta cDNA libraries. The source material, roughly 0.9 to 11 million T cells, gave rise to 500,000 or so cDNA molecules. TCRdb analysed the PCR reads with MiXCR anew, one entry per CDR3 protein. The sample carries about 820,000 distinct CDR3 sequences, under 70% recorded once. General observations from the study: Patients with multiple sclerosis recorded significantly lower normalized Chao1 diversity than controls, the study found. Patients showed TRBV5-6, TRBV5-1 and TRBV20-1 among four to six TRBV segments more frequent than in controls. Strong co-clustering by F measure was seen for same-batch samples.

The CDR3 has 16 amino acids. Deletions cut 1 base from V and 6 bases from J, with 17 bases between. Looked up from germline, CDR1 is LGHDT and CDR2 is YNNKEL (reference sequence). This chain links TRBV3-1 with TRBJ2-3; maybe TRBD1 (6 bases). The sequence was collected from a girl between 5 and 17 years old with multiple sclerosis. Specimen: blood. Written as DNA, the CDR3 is TGTGCCAGCAGCCAAGGACCATCTGACAGGCCGGATACGCAGTATTTT. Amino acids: CASSQGPSDRPDTQYF.